The TCR beta chain under discussion was sequenced for a study of blood T cell repertoires in COVID-19. V was pared by 6 bases and J by 3 bases, with 4 bases of the junction left unmatched. Germline V gives CDR1 MGHDK, CDR2 SYGVNS. The CDR3 spans 13 residues. Study members were between about 18 and 95 years old and lived in 25 or so US regions. Authors' analysis steps: Nucleated cell counts were estimated from reference gene primer amplification. Method: immunoSEQ multiplex PCR; TCRdb's copy keeps in-frame clones and lacks some. V and J calls and clone size are copied from that table; D and trimming were computed from the DNA. This sample carries around 200,000 clones, 86% of them seen once, and the ten largest clones take 5.6%.

This receptor was obtained from a man in his forties with acute COVID-19. The sample comprised PBMCs or T cells enriched from blood (not recorded which). The chain employs TRBV25-1 and TRBJ2-7, with TRBD2 identical over 8 bases. Here the CDR3 reads CASRGTRNYEQYF. DNA of the CDR3: TGTGCCAGCAGGGGGACTAGAAACTACGAGCAGTACTTC.